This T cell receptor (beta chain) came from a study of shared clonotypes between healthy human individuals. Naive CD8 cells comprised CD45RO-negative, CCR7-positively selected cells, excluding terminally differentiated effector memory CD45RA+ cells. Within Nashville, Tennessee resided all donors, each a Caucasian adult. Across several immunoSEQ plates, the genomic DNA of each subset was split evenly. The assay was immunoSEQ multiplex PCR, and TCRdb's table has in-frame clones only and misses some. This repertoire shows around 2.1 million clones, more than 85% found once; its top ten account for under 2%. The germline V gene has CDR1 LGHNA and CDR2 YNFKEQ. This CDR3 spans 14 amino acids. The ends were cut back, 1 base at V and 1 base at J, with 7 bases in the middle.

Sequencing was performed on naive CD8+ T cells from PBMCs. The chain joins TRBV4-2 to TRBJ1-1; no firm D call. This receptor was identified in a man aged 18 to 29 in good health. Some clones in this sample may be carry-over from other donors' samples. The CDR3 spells CASSQGPKNTEAFF. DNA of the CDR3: TGTGCCAGCAGCCAAGGGCCGAAGAACACTGAAGCTTTCTTT.